The clone carrying this TCR beta chain was found a few times. These data originate in a study of T cell responses to AZD1222 COVID-19 vaccine. V gave up 4 bases and J gave up 7 bases, with 20 bases separating them. The V gene's germline CDR1 is SGHRS and CDR2 YFSETQ. The CDR3 runs 16 residues. Only in-frame clones appear in the TCRdb table, and some are missing; sequencing was by immunoSEQ multiplex PCR. The repertoire includes around 100,000 clones, about nine tenths of them detected once, and 45% sits in the top ten. The J gene is TRBJ1-4, the V gene TRBV5-1; a possible D gene is TRBD1 (6 bases). Sequencing was performed on peripheral blood, taken on day 0 of AZD1222 vaccination. The clonotype was recovered from an adult in good health. The CDR3 DNA reads as TGCGCCAGCAGCAGCAATAGCCCAGGGGTAGCTGAAAAACTGTTTTTT. Its translation: CASSSNSPGVAEKLFF. The variable domain in full, completed from reference TRBV5-1 and TRBJ1-4, reads KAGVTQTPRYLIKTRGQQVTLSCSPISGHRSVSWYQQTPGQGLQFLFEYFSETQRNKGNFPGRFSGRQFSNSRSEMNVSTLELGDSALYLCASSSNSPGVAEKLFFGSGTQLSVL.